This T cell receptor (beta chain) is drawn from a study of shared T cell receptors in the human thymus. CDR3 length: 15 amino acids. V shed 4 bases and J 2 bases; nucleotides not matched to a gene: 4. Germline V gives CDR1 ENHRY, CDR2 SYGVKD. The protocol was immunoSEQ multiplex PCR, while the TCRdb copy is restricted to in-frame clones and leaves out a portion. The table lists hundreds of thousands of clones, around 87% of them singletons. The sample was also linked to a second study, of human thymus T cells.

This sequence was found in a boy less than two years old with a congenital heart defect. Sample: thymocytes. The gene calls are TRBV10-3 and TRBJ2-1; TRBD1 matches 8 bases. CDR3 in DNA: TGTGCCATCAGTGGGACAGGGATCACCTACAATGAGCAGTTCTTC. Translation gives CAISGTGITYNEQFF.